The 32 T cell receptor beta chains below come from one sample, sequenced in a study of high-grade serous ovarian cancer treatment subgroups. Tumor tissue was taken before any definitive surgery or chemotherapy was given. Repertoires were generated with immunoSEQ multiplex PCR, while TCRdb's copy carries only in-frame clones and drops some. This table holds 7,500 to 8,500 clones, around 78% found once. The sequencing sample was made of tumor tissue. These receptors originate from a human donor with high-grade serous ovarian cancer.

V gene TRBV29-1 combines with J gene TRBJ1-1; unclear D gene. Germline lookup yields CDR1 SQVTM and CDR2 ANQGSEA. The CDR3 consists of 11 residues. The ends were cut back, 3 bases at V and 0 bases at J, with 2 bases in the middle. The CDR3 DNA reads as TGCAGCGTTGAGTTGAACACTGAAGCTTTCTTT. Translation gives CSVELNTEAFF. The full variable domain, in which reference TRBV29-1 and TRBJ1-1 provide the parts outside the CDR3, is SAVISQKPSRDICQRGTSLTIQCQVDSQVTMMFWYRQQPGQSLTLIATANQGSEATYESGFVIDKFPISRPNLTFSTLTVSNMSPEDSSIYLCSVELNTEAFFGQGTRLTVV.

The V call is TRBV10-3, the J call TRBJ1-1; 9 nucleotides line up with TRBD1. With 7 bases clipped from V and 6 bases from J, the junction kept 12 bases outside the gene matches. This CDR3 region has 15 residues. Germline V gene sequence: CDR1 ENHRY, CDR2 SYGVKD. The CDR3 nucleotides are TGTGCCATCAATTCGGCGGGACAGGGCATTGCTGAAGCTTTCTTT. It translates to CAINSAGQGIAEAFF.

A few counts support this clone. The chain employs TRBV4-2 and TRBJ1-1, with D maybe TRBD1 (6 bases). CDR3 length: 16 amino acids. Germline V gene lookup returns CDR1 LGHNA and CDR2 YNFKEQ. V shed 3 bases and J shed 3 bases, with 17 bases lying between them. For the CDR3, the DNA is TGTGCCAGCAGCCAGGAATACAGGGTAACGTACACTGAAGCTTTCTTT. It specifies CASSQEYRVTYTEAFF.

The rearrangement links TRBV7-2 to TRBJ2-3; D is possibly TRBD2 (6 bases). This CDR3 is 13 amino acids long. The V end lost 5 bases, the J end lost 10 bases, and 16 bases lay between the germline ends. Germline V gene sequence: CDR1 SGHTA, CDR2 FQGNSA. CDR3 sequence reads: CASSPRLDSSQYF. CDR3 bases: TGTGCCAGCAGCCCGCGACTAGATTCATCGCAGTATTTT.

The chain employs TRBV13 and TRBJ2-7; 11 bases are a match to TRBD1. Germline V CDR1 and CDR2: PRHDT, FYEKMQ (reference sequence). Unmatched junction bases numbered 4, after V lost 4 bases and J lost 5 bases. CDR3 size: 14 residues. CDR3 amino acids: CASSSWGQGDEQYF. CDR3 DNA: TGTGCCAGCAGCTCCTGGGGACAGGGGGACGAGCAGTACTTC. Full variable domain (remainder filled in from reference TRBV13 and TRBJ2-7): AAGVIQSPRHLIKEKRETATLKCYPIPRHDTVYWYQQGPGQDPQFLISFYEKMQSDKGSIPDRFSAQQFSDYHSELNMSSLELGDSALYFCASSSWGQGDEQYFGPGTRLTVT.

As concerns this clone: One junction end does not reproduce the germline sequence, and a read error may be involved. The gene calls are TRBV4-3 and TRBJ2-2; weak D call: TRBD1 (7 bases). From germline, CDR1 is LGHNA and CDR2 YSLEER. This CDR3 has 19 residues. CDR3 coding DNA: TGCGCCAGCAGTCAAGAGGGGGGTCGAGGACAGGTACCACCCGGGGAGCTGTTTTTT. Protein: CASSQEGGRGQVPPGELFF.

This clone has a handful of counts. This chain joins TRBV7-9 and TRBJ1-4, with D perhaps TRBD1 (5 bases). V lost 3 bases and J lost 4, with 12 bases in between. CDR1 SEHNR and CDR2 FQNEAQ come from the germline V gene (reference sequence). The CDR3 runs 15 residues. CDR3 residues: CASSFWTLNNEKLFF. CDR3 sequence (DNA): TGTGCCAGCAGCTTTTGGACATTGAATAATGAAAAACTGTTTTTT. Looking up the rest from reference TRBV7-9 and TRBJ1-4 gives the full variable domain: DTGVSQNPRHKITKRGQNVTFRCDPISEHNRLYWYRQTLGQGPEFLTYFQNEAQLEKSRLLSDRFSAERPKGSFSTLEIQRTEQGDSAMYLCASSFWTLNNEKLFFGSGTQLSVL.

Within the sample, this clone is medium-sized. The V call is TRBV5-6, the J call TRBJ1-5, with D possibly being TRBD1 (6 bases). CDR1 SGHDT and CDR2 YYEEEE come from the germline V gene. The CDR3 consists of 14 residues. Trimming removed 3 bases at V and 6 bases at J, with 13 bases between. The CDR3 protein is CASSSWGGSQPQHF. The CDR3 nucleotides read TGTGCCAGCAGCTCGTGGGGGGGCAGTCAGCCCCAGCATTTT.

The CDR3 here is CASTEGQWGMNTEAFF. The CDR3 nucleotides read TGTGCCAGCACGGAGGGGCAATGGGGTATGAACACTGAAGCTTTCTTT. V usage is TRBV2 and J usage is TRBJ1-1, with D possibly being TRBD1 (5 bases). The V gene lost 7 bases and the J gene lost 0 bases, with 18 bases spanning the gap. The CDR3 has 16 residues. From germline, CDR1 is SNHLY and CDR2 FYNNEI.

The gene calls are TRBV7-9 and TRBJ2-5; 7 positions agree with TRBD1. The end of the DNA aligns better with TRBJ2-7, so the J call may be wrong. This CDR3 contains 17 residues. CDR1 is SEHNR, CDR2 FQNEAQ, per germline (reference sequence). The CDR3 DNA sequence: TGTGCCAGCAGCTATCCAATACAGGGGCCCATAGGGTACGAGCAGTACTTC. This translates into CASSYPIQGPIGYEQYF.

The rearrangement uses TRBV18 and TRBJ2-1; 7 nucleotides agree with TRBD2. J lost 7 bases, V lost 2 bases, and 8 bases had no gene match. The CDR3 is 15 amino acids. The V gene's germline CDR1 is KGHSH and CDR2 LQKENI. As DNA, the CDR3 is TGTGCCAGCTCACCATGGAGCGGGATTGAAAATGAGCAGTTCTTC. Protein product: CASSPWSGIENEQFF.

The V and J genes are TRBV7-6 and TRBJ1-6; no definite D call. Germline loops: CDR1 SGHVS, CDR2 FNYEAQ. The CDR3 totals 13 residues. V shed 4 bases and J shed 7 bases, with 8 bases lying between them. Here the CDR3 DNA reads TGTGCCAGCAGCTCAAACTGGAATTCACCCCTCCACTTT. It codes for CASSSNWNSPLHF.

The rearrangement joins TRBV2 to TRBJ2-5; 10 nucleotides align to TRBD1. Germline loops: CDR1 SNHLY, CDR2 FYNNEI. With V trimmed by 6 bases and J by 2 bases, 9 bases remained unmatched. The CDR3 has 16 residues. The CDR3 bases are TGTGCCAGCAGGGGCTGGGACAGGGGCCTGCAAGAGACCCAGTACTTC. It encodes CASRGWDRGLQETQYF.

The CDR3 DNA sequence: TGTGCCAGCAGGGATCCGCCTGGGACAGCAAACACCGGGGAGCTGTTTTTT. This gives the protein CASRDPPGTANTGELFF. The genes are TRBV7-9 and TRBJ2-2; 7 bases match TRBD1. J was trimmed by 2 bases and V by 6 bases; bases with no gene match: 12. This CDR3 has 17 residues. Germline lookup yields CDR1 SEHNR and CDR2 FQNEAQ (reference sequence).

J is TRBJ2-5 and V is TRBV7-9; 7 bases agree with TRBD1. The V segment lost 5 bases and the J segment 5 bases; nucleotides outside the gene matches: 14. The CDR3 is 16 residues long. Germline values: CDR1 SEHNR, CDR2 FQNEAQ (reference sequence). CDR3 in amino acids: CASSTRQGLRRETQYF. The CDR3 region has the DNA TGTGCCAGCAGCACCAGACAGGGTTTGCGTCGCGAGACCCAGTACTTC.

The rearrangement links TRBV30 to TRBJ1-5; D is perhaps TRBD1 (6 bases). Trimming shortened V by 0 bases and J by 1 base, and 13 bases separated the two germline ends. Looked up from germline, CDR1 is GTSNPN and CDR2 is SVGIG (reference sequence). This CDR3 contains 16 residues. The CDR3 DNA reads TGTGCCTGGAGTGTCGGTAGGGGGTTGAGCAATCAGCCCCAGCATTTT. Amino acid sequence: CAWSVGRGLSNQPQHF.

The CDR3 nucleotides are TGTGCCAGCAGCGGATCAGGGGGCATGGGTGAAAAACTGTTTTTT. Translated: CASSGSGGMGEKLFF. The rearrangement uses TRBV9 and TRBJ1-4, with 8 bases aligning to TRBD1. This CDR3 has 15 amino acids. Germline-derived CDR1 and CDR2 are SGDLS and YYNGEE. The ends lost 3 bases at V and 7 bases at J; junction bases unmatched: 8.

As DNA, the CDR3 is TGTGCCAGCAGTTTGGTGGGAGGTCTTGAGCAGTACTTC. This encodes CASSLVGGLEQYF. The chain joins TRBV27 to TRBJ2-7; possible D gene TRBD2, 6 bases. V was clipped by 3 bases and J by 7 bases, with 13 bases between them. The CDR3 runs 13 residues. Germline lookup yields CDR1 MNHEY and CDR2 SMNVEV (reference sequence).

The V call is TRBV6-6, the J call TRBJ1-1; D ambiguous. V was pared by 2 bases and J by 1 base, with 8 bases between. The CDR3 has 14 amino acids. Germline loops: CDR1 MNHNY, CDR2 SVGAGI (reference sequence). CDR3 in DNA: TGTGCCAGCAGTTACCGGGCCACGAACACTGAAGCTTTCTTT. As protein: CASSYRATNTEAFF.

V is TRBV5-4 and J is TRBJ2-1; 10 bases map to TRBD1. V lost 5 bases, J lost 4 bases, and 6 bases stayed unmatched. CDR3 length equals 15 residues. Germline lookup yields CDR1 SGHNT and CDR2 YYREEE (reference sequence). The CDR3 sequence: CASSRQGAGYNEQFF. The CDR3 nucleotides read TGTGCCAGCAGTCGACAGGGGGCGGGGTACAATGAGCAGTTCTTC. Looking up the rest from reference TRBV5-4 and TRBJ2-1 gives the full variable domain: ETGVTQSPTHLIKTRGQQVTLRCSSQSGHNTVSWYQQALGQGPQFIFQYYREEENGRGNFPPRFSGLQFPNYSSELNVNALELDDSALYLCASSRQGAGYNEQFFGPGTRLTVL.

J is TRBJ1-1 and V is TRBV4-3; no definite D call. CDR1 and CDR2 from the germline V gene are LGHNA and YSLEER. The CDR3 has 12 residues. Trimming pared 4 bases from V and 4 bases from J, leaving 7 bases between. CDR3 bases: TGCGCCAGCAGCCGGACGGGCACTGAAGCTTTCTTT. This translates into CASSRTGTEAFF.

V and J are TRBV28 and TRBJ2-1, with 10 bases matching TRBD2. The germline V gene encodes CDR1 MDHEN and CDR2 SYDVKM. V shed 2 bases and J 6 bases; nucleotides not matched to a gene: 4. There are 15 residues in the CDR3. The CDR3 DNA reads TGTGCCAGCAGTTTACGAGCGGGGGGGGGCAATGAGCAGTTCTTC. Protein sequence: CASSLRAGGGNEQFF.

The chain joins TRBV19 to TRBJ2-2; TRBD2 matches 11 bases. This CDR3 spans 15 amino acids. After removal of 5 bases from V and 6 bases from J, the junction contained 5 bases not matched to a gene. The germline V gene encodes CDR1 LNHDA and CDR2 SQIVND (reference sequence). The CDR3 spells CASSPPGLAAGELFF. The CDR3 bases are TGTGCCAGTAGTCCGCCGGGACTAGCGGCCGGGGAGCTGTTTTTT.

This clone was counted between two and nine times. The chain couples TRBV7-9 to TRBJ1-6; unclear D gene. The CDR3 is 18 residues long. The V end lost 5 bases, the J end lost 0 bases, and 17 bases lay between the germline ends. Germline CDR1 is SEHNR and CDR2 is FQNEAQ (reference sequence). The CDR3 DNA is TGTGCCAGCAGCGTCCGTGGCGGGGAAAGCTCCTATAATTCACCCCTCCACTTT. Translating gives CASSVRGGESSYNSPLHF.

The gene calls are TRBV15 and TRBJ2-3; the D is unclear. CDR1 LNHNV and CDR2 YYDKDF come from the germline V gene (reference sequence). The V and J ends lost 5 bases and 2 bases respectively, with 5 bases between them. CDR3 length: 12 amino acids. The CDR3 DNA is TGTGCCACCAGCGAAGTCACAGATACGCAGTATTTT. Translating it yields CATSEVTDTQYF. The variable domain in full, with the rest retrieved from reference TRBV15 and TRBJ2-3, is DAMVIQNPRYQVTQFGKPVTLSCSQTLNHNVMYWYQQKSSQAPKLLFHYYDKDFNNEADTPDNFQSRRPNTSFCFLDIRSPGLGDTAMYLCATSEVTDTQYFGPGTRLTVL.

This chain links TRBV5-1 with TRBJ2-3, with 9 bases that match TRBD1. The CDR3 length is 17 residues. The ends lost 4 bases at V and 6 bases at J; junction bases unmatched: 15. CDR1 SGHRS and CDR2 YFSETQ come from the germline V gene. The CDR3 DNA reads TGCGCCAGCAGCAAATTATCGACAGGGGGTAATCTCGATACGCAGTATTTT. Encoded protein: CASSKLSTGGNLDTQYF.

The rearrangement links TRBV2 to TRBJ2-5; D could derive from TRBD1 or TRBD2 (5 bases each). The CDR3 runs 14 residues. Trimming stripped 6 bases from V and 5 bases from J, with 16 bases between. The germline V gene encodes CDR1 SNHLY and CDR2 FYNNEI. CDR3 sequence: CASRGTNPRETQYF. DNA for the CDR3: TGTGCCAGCAGGGGGACCAACCCTAGGGAGACCCAGTACTTC.

V gene TRBV7-2 combines with J gene TRBJ2-5, with D perhaps matching TRBD1 (5 bases). The CDR3 is 13 amino acids. Germline CDR1 SGHTA, CDR2 FQGNSA. The germline V and J ends were trimmed by 5 bases and 4 bases, with 11 bases remaining between them. The CDR3: CASSRAGLETQYF. CDR3 sequence (DNA): TGTGCCAGCAGCCGGGCAGGGTTAGAGACCCAGTACTTC.

The V call is TRBV6-5, the J call TRBJ2-5; D gene uncertain. CDR1 is MNHEY, CDR2 SVGAGI, per germline. There are 13 residues in the CDR3. Trimming stripped 5 bases from V and 1 base from J, with 8 bases between. CDR3 sequence: CASSRPFQETQYF. In nucleotides, the CDR3 is TGTGCCAGCAGTCGACCCTTCCAAGAGACCCAGTACTTC.

The chain combines TRBV5-5 with TRBJ2-7; possibly TRBD1 for D (6 bases). The CDR3 runs 15 residues. V dropped 0 bases and J dropped 5 bases, with 15 bases sitting between them. The germline gives CDR1 SGHKS, CDR2 YYEKEE (reference sequence). The CDR3 sequence is CASSLEGPGVNEQYF. DNA for the CDR3: TGTGCCAGCAGCTTGGAGGGCCCAGGGGTGAACGAGCAGTACTTC.

A single count supports this clone. CDR3 region: CASSIQGAYEQYF. In nucleotides, the CDR3 is TGTGCCAGCAGTATACAGGGGGCTTACGAGCAGTACTTC. This rearrangement joins TRBV6-6 to TRBJ2-5, with TRBD1 matching 9 bases. Near its end, the DNA agrees better with TRBJ2-7, so the J call may be wrong. Looked up from germline, CDR1 is MNHNY and CDR2 is SVGAGI (reference sequence). The CDR3 sequence is 13 residues long.

The chain couples TRBV11-1 to TRBJ2-1; 8 nucleotides agree with TRBD2. This CDR3 spans 16 amino acids. Trimming at V came to 4 bases and at J to 5 bases, leaving 10 bases not matched to a gene. CDR1 and CDR2 from the germline V gene are SGHAT and FQDESV (reference sequence). CDR3 bases: TGTGCCAGCAGCTCGGGGGGGGGAAGTCGGCACAATGAGCAGTTCTTC. This translates into CASSSGGGSRHNEQFF.